The clone carrying this TCR beta chain was seen a handful of times. Antigen: not known. This entry comes from a study of beta chain features in type 1 diabetes. Study overall: Researchers looked at 95 million to 140 million sorted cells across all samples. Study-wide points: More deletions and fewer insertions at VDJ junctions were found in patients with type 1 diabetes.

Averaging around 120 mL, one heparinised blood draw was given by each donor. The V gene end was trimmed by 1 base and the J gene end by 5 bases; junction bases not matched to a gene: 5. CDR3 length: 14 amino acids. Germline V gene lookup returns CDR1 SQVTM and CDR2 ANQGSEA. The sequenced template was cDNA made from the entire isolated RNA. An average of about 3.57 million reads was obtained for naive, central memory and regulatory T cell samples. The table came from immunoSEQ multiplex PCR; TCRdb's copy has only in-frame clones and leaves some out. The sample lists approximately 400,000 clones; over 12% were seen once.

The specimen sequenced was naive CD4+ T cells from blood. The chain links TRBV29-1 to TRBJ1-1; 9 bases align to TRBD1. The source is a woman between 18 and 29 years old in good health. The CDR3 coding sequence is TGCAGCGTTGAAGGGGGACAGGGCCTGACTGAAGCTTTCTTT. This translates into CSVEGGQGLTEAFF.